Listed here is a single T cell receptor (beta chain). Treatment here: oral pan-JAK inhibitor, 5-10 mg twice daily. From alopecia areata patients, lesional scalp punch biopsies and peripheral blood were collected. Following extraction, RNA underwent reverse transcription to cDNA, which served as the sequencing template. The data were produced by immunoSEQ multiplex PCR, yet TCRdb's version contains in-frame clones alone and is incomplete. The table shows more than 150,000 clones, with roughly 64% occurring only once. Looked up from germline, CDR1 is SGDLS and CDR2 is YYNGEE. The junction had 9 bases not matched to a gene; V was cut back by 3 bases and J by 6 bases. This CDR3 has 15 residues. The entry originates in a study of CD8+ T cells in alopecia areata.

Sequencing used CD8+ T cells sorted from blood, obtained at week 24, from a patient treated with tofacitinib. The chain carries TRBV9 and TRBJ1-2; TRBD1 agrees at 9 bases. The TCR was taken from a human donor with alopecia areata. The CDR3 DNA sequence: TGTGCCAGCAGCGCGTTAATACAGGGGGCGGATGGCTACACCTTC. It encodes CASSALIQGADGYTF. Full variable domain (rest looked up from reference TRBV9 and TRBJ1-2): DSGVTQTPKHLITATGQRVTLRCSPRSGDLSVYWYQQSLDQGLQFLIQYYNGEERAKGNILERFSAQQFPDLHSELNLSSLELGDSALYFCASSALIQGADGYTFGSGTRLTVV.